The clone carrying this TCR beta chain was counted ten times or more. Its target is not known. Patients were excluded if they had other autoimmune diseases or uncontrolled infections, and likewise if pregnancy or lactation applied. Investigators amplified TCR beta CDR3 regions from RNA transcripts. The workflow started with a first-round RT-PCR run with HTBI primers and then moved on to a second-round multiplex PCR. TCRdb passed the multiplex PCR reads through MiXCR, listing each CDR3 protein once. Of hundreds of thousands of distinct CDR3 sequences listed, around a fifth are singletons. This sample is drawn from a study of Graves' ophthalmopathy and Graves' hyperthyroidism. At the level of the study: The authors collected peripheral blood at initial diagnosis, before any treatment.

The study, taken as a whole, reports: At about 69% sensitivity and approximately 78% specificity, the model predicted progression of the ophthalmopathy. Most expanded clonotypes from thyroid (those above 0.001 frequency) were also found in blood.

The CDR3 extends over 16 amino acids. V was pared by 7 bases and J by 0 bases, with 15 bases between. The chain is built from TRBV12-3 or TRBV12-4 and TRBJ2-2; TRBD1 might be the D (5 bases). This clonotype was obtained from a woman in her late teens or twenties with stable Graves' hyperthyroidism. Some clones in this sample may be carry-over from other donors' samples. Sequencing input: peripheral blood. CDR3: CASTLGVPTNTGELFF. The CDR3 region has the DNA TGTGCCAGCACCCTAGGGGTACCGACGAACACCGGGGAGCTGTTTTTT.